Below, 29 T cell receptor beta chains from the same sample are listed, as sequenced in a study of blood T cell repertoires in COVID-19. Profiled with immunoSEQ multiplex PCR; TCRdb holds only in-frame clones, not every one. The data hold some 170,000 clones, with approximately 84% observed a single time. The material sequenced was peripheral blood. All receptors come from a man aged 40-55 years with acute or convalescent COVID-19.

V is TRBV30 and J is TRBJ1-3; tentative D call: TRBD1 (6 bases). The germline V gene has CDR1 GTSNPN and CDR2 SVGIG (reference sequence). CDR3 size: 16 residues. V was cut by 0 bases and J by 4 bases, with 16 bases left in between. The CDR3 region has the DNA TGTGCCTGGAGTGTAGAGCCAGGACAGACGGGAAACACCATATATTTT. It yields the protein CAWSVEPGQTGNTIYF. Full variable domain (outside the CDR3, taken from reference TRBV30 and TRBJ1-3): SQTIHQWPATLVQPVGSPLSLECTVEGTSNPNLYWYRQAAGRGLQLLFYSVGIGQISSEVPQNLSASRPQDRQFILSSKKLLLSDSGFYLCAWSVEPGQTGNTIYFGEGSWLTVV.

This sequence joins TRBV28 and TRBJ2-7, with a weak D call TRBD2 (6 bases). CDR1 and CDR2 (germline): MDHEN, SYDVKM. CDR3 length: 16 amino acids. V lost 5 bases to trimming and J lost 0 bases, with 17 bases between them. The CDR3 coding sequence is TGTGCCAGCAGTCCTCCATCCGGGGGAAGCTCCTACGAGCAGTACTTC. It yields the protein CASSPPSGGSSYEQYF.

CDR3 DNA sequence: TGCGCCAGCAGCTTTATAACATTTGGTGAGCAGTTCTTC. Protein product: CASSFITFGEQFF. V and J are TRBV5-1 and TRBJ2-1; D not resolved. The V gene's germline CDR1 is SGHRS and CDR2 YFSETQ. Deletions cut 2 bases from V and 9 bases from J, with 12 bases between. The CDR3 covers 13 residues.

The chain recombines TRBV18 with TRBJ2-7, with 10 bases lining up with TRBD1. V trimming: 3 bases; J trimming: 3 bases; junction bases outside the gene matches: 5. CDR1 is KGHSH and CDR2 is LQKENI in the germline V gene. The CDR3 contains 15 residues. Here the CDR3 DNA reads TGTGCCAGCTCACCCCAAGGGACAGGGGACTACGAGCAGTACTTC. It specifies CASSPQGTGDYEQYF.

The chain combines TRBV28 with TRBJ1-5; D is uncertain. Germline CDR1 is MDHEN and CDR2 is SYDVKM. Trimming stripped 1 base from V and 4 bases from J, with 8 bases between. The CDR3 totals 14 residues. CDR3 DNA sequence: TGTGCCAGCAGTTTATTACTGTGGAATCAGCCCCAGCATTTT. Amino acid sequence: CASSLLLWNQPQHF.

This chain links TRBV2 with TRBJ2-1; TRBD2 aligns across 13 bases. V dropped 6 bases and J dropped 5; count of bases not matched to a gene: 4. Germline V gene data show CDR1 as SNHLY and CDR2 as FYNNEI. The CDR3 loop spans 15 amino acids. DNA of the CDR3: TGTGCCAGCAGCGACGGACTAGCGGGGGACAATGAGCAGTTCTTC. Its translation is CASSDGLAGDNEQFF.

The rearrangement uses TRBV30 and TRBJ1-3; TRBD1 might be the D (5 bases). V lost 0 bases and J 4 bases, leaving 13 bases between the germline ends. The CDR3 has 15 residues. CDR1 is GTSNPN and CDR2 is SVGIG in the germline V gene (reference sequence). The CDR3 sequence: CAWSVTGGLGNTIYF. The CDR3 DNA is TGTGCCTGGAGTGTAACCGGGGGACTCGGAAACACCATATATTTT.

The chain recombines TRBV2 with TRBJ2-7, with 7 bases fitting TRBD2. The ends lost 5 bases at V and 4 bases at J; junction bases unmatched: 11. CDR1 is SNHLY and CDR2 is FYNNEI in the germline V gene. The CDR3 has 15 residues. CDR3: CASSKEASGNYEQYF. The DNA for the CDR3 is TGTGCCAGCAGTAAGGAGGCCAGCGGGAATTACGAGCAGTACTTC.

This clone was detected only a few times. The gene calls are TRBV5-1 and TRBJ1-1; 9 bases line up with TRBD1. The trim removed 4 bases at V and 1 base at J, leaving 11 bases unmatched. The CDR3 is 17 residues long. Looked up from germline, CDR1 is SGHRS and CDR2 is YFSETQ. Here the CDR3 reads CASSPETGGKGNTEAFF. CDR3 DNA sequence: TGCGCCAGCAGCCCCGAAACAGGGGGCAAGGGGAACACTGAAGCTTTCTTT. Looking up the rest from reference TRBV5-1 and TRBJ1-1 gives the full variable domain: KAGVTQTPRYLIKTRGQQVTLSCSPISGHRSVSWYQQTPGQGLQFLFEYFSETQRNKGNFPGRFSGRQFSNSRSEMNVSTLELGDSALYLCASSPETGGKGNTEAFFGQGTRLTVV.

This clone was detected once. This chain joins TRBV6-5 and TRBJ1-2; D is possibly TRBD1 (5 bases). The V gene's germline CDR1 is MNHEY and CDR2 SVGAGI. V lost 10 bases to trimming and J lost 5 bases, with 17 bases between them. The CDR3 spans 13 residues. Here the CDR3 reads CATSLGLSYGYTF. For the CDR3, the DNA is TGTGCCACCTCTCTGGGACTGTCATATGGCTACACCTTC.

The rearrangement uses TRBV5-1 and TRBJ2-1, with a weak D call TRBD1 (7 bases). The CDR3 is made up of 15 amino acids. From germline, CDR1 is SGHRS and CDR2 YFSETQ. The V gene lost 0 bases and the J gene lost 6 bases, with 13 bases spanning the gap. The CDR3 DNA is TGCGCCAGCAGCTTGGGTCCAGGGGGGTCCAATGAGCAGTTCTTC. This translates into CASSLGPGGSNEQFF. Looking up the rest from reference TRBV5-1 and TRBJ2-1 gives the full variable domain: KAGVTQTPRYLIKTRGQQVTLSCSPISGHRSVSWYQQTPGQGLQFLFEYFSETQRNKGNFPGRFSGRQFSNSRSEMNVSTLELGDSALYLCASSLGPGGSNEQFFGPGTRLTVL.

This clone was observed once. The V and J genes are TRBV19 and TRBJ1-5; D gene unclear. The germline CDR1 and CDR2 sequences are LNHDA and SQIVND (reference sequence). This CDR3 is built from 15 residues. V was pared by 5 bases and J by 0 bases, with 11 bases between. The CDR3 DNA reads TGTGCCAGTAGTCCCCGGGTGTTTAGCAATCAGCCCCAGCATTTT. Its translation: CASSPRVFSNQPQHF.

This rearrangement joins TRBV2 to TRBJ2-2, with D tentatively TRBD2 (6 bases). This CDR3 region has 14 residues. V lost 3 bases and J lost 4, with 9 bases in between. The germline gives CDR1 SNHLY, CDR2 FYNNEI. The CDR3 DNA follows: TGTGCCAGCAGTGAGAAGGGAGGCACCGGGGAGCTGTTTTTT. Translated: CASSEKGGTGELFF.

In its sample, this clone was seen a few times. The chain joins TRBV18 to TRBJ2-1; a weak D match, TRBD1 (6 bases). CDR1 KGHSH and CDR2 LQKENI come from the germline V gene. V was clipped by 6 bases and J by 1 base, with 13 bases between them. CDR3 size: 15 residues. In nucleotides, the CDR3 is TGTGCCAGCTCTTTCACAGGGAAATCCTACAATGAGCAGTTCTTC. Translation gives CASSFTGKSYNEQFF.

This sequence joins TRBV19 and TRBJ2-7; a possible D gene is TRBD1 (6 bases). V was cut by 7 bases and J by 3 bases, with 19 bases left in between. Germline assignment: CDR1 LNHDA and CDR2 SQIVND (reference sequence). The CDR3 is made up of 15 amino acids. The CDR3 region has the DNA TGTGCCAGTAATTTCTTGTGGGGGCCCTTCTACGAGCAGTACTTC. Translating it yields CASNFLWGPFYEQYF. The full variable domain, rest sourced from reference TRBV19 and TRBJ2-7, is DGGITQSPKYLFRKEGQNVTLSCEQNLNHDAMYWYRQDPGQGLRLIYYSQIVNDFQKGDIAEGYSVSREKKESFPLTVTSAQKNPTAFYLCASNFLWGPFYEQYFGPGTRLTVT.

CDR3 protein: CASSFTRDTQYF. The DNA for the CDR3 is TGCGCCAGCAGCTTCACCAGAGATACGCAGTATTTT. This chain links TRBV5-1 with TRBJ2-3; no clear D. With 2 bases removed from V and 5 bases from J, the gap between germline ends came to 6 bases. This CDR3 spans 12 amino acids. Germline assignment: CDR1 SGHRS and CDR2 YFSETQ.

V and J are TRBV21-1 and TRBJ1-6. TRBV21-1 has pseudogene status. The CDR3 covers 16 residues. CDR3 residues: CASSHSRSSYNSPLHF. In DNA, the CDR3 is TGTGCCAGCAGCCACTCTCGAAGCTCCTATAATTCACCCCTCCACTTT.

The chain carries TRBV5-1 and TRBJ2-7; a possible D gene is TRBD1 (5 bases). V lost 0 bases and J 3 bases, leaving 10 bases between the germline ends. CDR3 size: 14 residues. CDR1 is SGHRS, CDR2 YFSETQ, per germline. The DNA of the CDR3 is TGCGCCAGCAGCTTGGAAGTAACAGGCTACGAGCAGTACTTC. This encodes CASSLEVTGYEQYF.

This clone was picked up a small number of times. The chain employs TRBV6-1 and TRBJ1-1; D call uncertain. Per the germline V gene, CDR1 is MNHNS and CDR2 is SASEGT. The germline V and J ends were trimmed by 6 bases and 5 bases, with 13 bases remaining between them. The CDR3 has 13 residues. This CDR3 is CASSDGLETEAFF. CDR3 DNA: TGTGCCAGCAGCGATGGACTGGAGACTGAAGCTTTCTTT.

The genes are TRBV12-5 and TRBJ2-5; 7 bases line up with TRBD2. CDR1 is LGHNT and CDR2 is FRNRAP in the germline V gene. The CDR3 runs to 17 residues. V shed 0 bases, J shed 0 bases, and the junction held 7 bases outside the gene matches. The CDR3 spells CASGLVRKAGDQETQYF. DNA for the CDR3: TGTGCTAGTGGTTTGGTGAGGAAGGCGGGGGACCAAGAGACCCAGTACTTC.

This rearrangement joins TRBV19 to TRBJ2-3, with 7 bases aligning to TRBD1. Trimming at V came to 3 bases and at J to 2 bases, leaving 2 bases not matched to a gene. Germline V gene data show CDR1 as LNHDA and CDR2 as SQIVND (reference sequence). CDR3 length: 14 amino acids. The CDR3 nucleotides read TGTGCCAGTAGTATGACAGGGACCACAGATACGCAGTATTTT. Its protein is CASSMTGTTDTQYF.

The chain is built from TRBV7-3 and TRBJ2-2; 11 bases are shared with TRBD1. The junction had 1 base not matched to a gene; V was cut back by 1 base and J by 6 bases. Germline V gene lookup returns CDR1 SGHTA and CDR2 FQGTGA. The length of the CDR3 is 15 residues. Written as DNA, the CDR3 is TGTGCCAGCAGCTTAAGGGACAGGGGGTCCGGGGAGCTGTTTTTT. This codes for CASSLRDRGSGELFF.

V and J are TRBV19 and TRBJ1-5; D remains unclear. CDR1 is LNHDA, CDR2 SQIVND, per germline (reference sequence). The CDR3 runs 17 residues. V was cut by 1 base and J by 2 bases, with 15 bases left in between. The CDR3 is CASSIAHGLVGNQPQHF. In nucleotides, the CDR3 is TGTGCCAGTAGTATAGCGCACGGTTTGGTGGGCAATCAGCCCCAGCATTTT.

The chain recombines TRBV5-1 with TRBJ2-1, with a possible D match to TRBD2 (5 bases). The CDR3 spans 13 residues. The germline V gene encodes CDR1 SGHRS and CDR2 YFSETQ. Deletions cut 4 bases from V and 6 bases from J, with 11 bases between. For the CDR3, the DNA is TGCGCCAGCAGCCGTGAGGGCAGCAATGAGCAGTTCTTC. Protein product: CASSREGSNEQFF.

The gene calls are TRBV3-1 (or the pseudogene TRBV3-2) and TRBJ2-3; no reliable D call. Trimming took 4 bases from V and 4 from J, leaving 12 bases between them. CDR1 is LGHDT, CDR2 YNNKEL, per germline (reference sequence). The CDR3 is 14 residues long. The CDR3: CASSRSLRPDTQYF. The CDR3 DNA sequence: TGTGCCAGCAGCCGATCCCTCAGGCCAGATACGCAGTATTTT.

V is TRBV20-1 and J is TRBJ2-7; 8 bases match TRBD1. Trimming took 6 bases from V and 4 from J; bases not matched to a gene: 2. Per the germline V gene, CDR1 is DFQATT and CDR2 is SNEGSKA (reference sequence). The length of the CDR3 is 11 residues. The CDR3 DNA sequence: TGCAGTGCAGACAGGGGTTACGAGCAGTACTTC. Its translation is CSADRGYEQYF.

The V gene is TRBV24-1, the J gene TRBJ2-7; D may be TRBD1 (6 bases). Trimming shortened V by 2 bases and J by 4 bases, and 11 bases separated the two germline ends. CDR3 length: 14 amino acids. The germline gives CDR1 KGHDR, CDR2 SFDVKD. The DNA of the CDR3 is TGTGCCACCAGTGATTCAGGGGAATCTTACGAGCAGTACTTC. Its translation is CATSDSGESYEQYF.

The chain has TRBV7-2 and TRBJ1-3; the D gene is possibly TRBD1 (6 bases). The CDR3 is 14 amino acids. Looked up from germline, CDR1 is SGHTA and CDR2 is FQGNSA. V was pared by 5 bases and J by 4 bases, with 12 bases between. For the CDR3, the DNA is TGTGCCAGCAGCAGGCCAGGGGCGGGAAACACCATATATTTT. Its protein is CASSRPGAGNTIYF.

The rearrangement links TRBV3-1 (or the pseudogene TRBV3-2) to TRBJ1-2, with 7 bases identical to TRBD1. CDR1 and CDR2 (germline): LGHDT, YNNKEL (reference sequence). J gave up 2 bases and V 7 bases, and 10 bases lay outside the gene matches. This CDR3 is built from 15 residues. CDR3 amino acids: CASTVGAGGNYGYTF. The CDR3 DNA sequence: TGTGCCAGCACCGTCGGCGCAGGGGGGAACTATGGCTACACCTTC.